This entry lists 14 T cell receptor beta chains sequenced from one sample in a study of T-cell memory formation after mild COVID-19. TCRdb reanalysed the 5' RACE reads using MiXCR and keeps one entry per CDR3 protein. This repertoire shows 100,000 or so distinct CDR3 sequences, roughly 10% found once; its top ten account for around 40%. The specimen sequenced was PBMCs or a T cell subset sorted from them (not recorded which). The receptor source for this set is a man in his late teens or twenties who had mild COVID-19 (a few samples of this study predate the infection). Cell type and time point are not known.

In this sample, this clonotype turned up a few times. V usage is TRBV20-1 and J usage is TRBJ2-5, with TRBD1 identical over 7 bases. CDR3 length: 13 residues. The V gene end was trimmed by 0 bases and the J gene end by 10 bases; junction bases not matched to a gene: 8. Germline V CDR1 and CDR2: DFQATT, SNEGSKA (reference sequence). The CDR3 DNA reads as TGCAGTGCTAGAGATTGGGGCCGGGACAGCCAGTACTTC. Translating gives CSARDWGRDSQYF.

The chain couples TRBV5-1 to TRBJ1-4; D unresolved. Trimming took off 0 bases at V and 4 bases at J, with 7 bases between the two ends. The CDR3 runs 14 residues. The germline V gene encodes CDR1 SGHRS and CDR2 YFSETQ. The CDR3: CASSLGLFNEKLFF. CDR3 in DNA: TGCGCCAGCAGCTTGGGCCTATTTAATGAAAAACTGTTTTTT. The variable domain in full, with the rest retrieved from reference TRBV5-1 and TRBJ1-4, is KAGVTQTPRYLIKTRGQQVTLSCSPISGHRSVSWYQQTPGQGLQFLFEYFSETQRNKGNFPGRFSGRQFSNSRSEMNVSTLELGDSALYLCASSLGLFNEKLFFGSGTQLSVL.

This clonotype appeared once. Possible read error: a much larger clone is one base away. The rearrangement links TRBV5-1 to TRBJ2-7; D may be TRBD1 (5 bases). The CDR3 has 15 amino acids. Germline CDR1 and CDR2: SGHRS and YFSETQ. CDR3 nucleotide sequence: TGCGCCGGCAGCTTGGGCCTGACAGCAACCTACGAGCAGTACTTC. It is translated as CAGSLGLTATYEQYF.

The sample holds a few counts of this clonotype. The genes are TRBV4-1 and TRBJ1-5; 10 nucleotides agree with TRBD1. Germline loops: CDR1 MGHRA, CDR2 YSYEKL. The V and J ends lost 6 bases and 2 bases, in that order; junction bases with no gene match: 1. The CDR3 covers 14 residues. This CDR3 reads CASRGTGGNQPQHF. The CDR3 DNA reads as TGCGCCAGCAGGGGGACAGGGGGCAATCAGCCCCAGCATTTT.

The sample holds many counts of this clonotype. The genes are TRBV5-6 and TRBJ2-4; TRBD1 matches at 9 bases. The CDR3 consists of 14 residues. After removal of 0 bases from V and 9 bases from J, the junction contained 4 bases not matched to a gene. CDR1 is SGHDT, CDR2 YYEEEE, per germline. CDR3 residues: CASSLGETGGIQYF. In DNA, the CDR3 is TGTGCCAGCAGCTTGGGGGAGACAGGGGGCATTCAGTACTTC.

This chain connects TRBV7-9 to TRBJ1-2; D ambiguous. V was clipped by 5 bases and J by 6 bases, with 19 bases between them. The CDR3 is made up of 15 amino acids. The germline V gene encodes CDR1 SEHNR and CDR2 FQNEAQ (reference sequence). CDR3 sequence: CASSLGKMALHGYTF. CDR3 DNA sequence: TGTGCCAGCAGCCTGGGAAAAATGGCCCTACATGGCTACACCTTC.

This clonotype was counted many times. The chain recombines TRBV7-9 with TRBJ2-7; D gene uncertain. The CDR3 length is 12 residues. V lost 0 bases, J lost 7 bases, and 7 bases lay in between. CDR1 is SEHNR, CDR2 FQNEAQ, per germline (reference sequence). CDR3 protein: CASSLAGREQYF. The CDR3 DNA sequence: TGTGCCAGCAGCTTAGCGGGAAGGGAGCAGTACTTC.

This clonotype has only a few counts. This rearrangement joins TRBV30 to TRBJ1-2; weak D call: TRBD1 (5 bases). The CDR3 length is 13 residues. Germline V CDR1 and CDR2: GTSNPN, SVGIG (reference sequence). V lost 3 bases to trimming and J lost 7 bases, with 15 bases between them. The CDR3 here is CAWSDGGLRGYTF. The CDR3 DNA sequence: TGTGCCTGGAGCGACGGGGGTTTACGTGGCTACACCTTC.

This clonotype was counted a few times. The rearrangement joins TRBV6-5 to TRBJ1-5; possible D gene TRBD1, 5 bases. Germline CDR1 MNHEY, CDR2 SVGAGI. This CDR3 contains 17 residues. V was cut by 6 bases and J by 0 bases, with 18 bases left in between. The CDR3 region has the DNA TGTGCCAGCAGGCCCTGGCGGGGACCTTATAGCAATCAGCCCCAGCATTTT. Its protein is CASRPWRGPYSNQPQHF.

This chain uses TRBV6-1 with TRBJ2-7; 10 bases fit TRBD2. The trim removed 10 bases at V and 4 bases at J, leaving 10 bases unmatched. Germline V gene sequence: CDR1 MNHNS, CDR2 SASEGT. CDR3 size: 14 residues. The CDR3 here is CATAKLAGEYEQYF. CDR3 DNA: TGTGCCACCGCAAAGCTAGCGGGGGAATACGAGCAGTACTTC.

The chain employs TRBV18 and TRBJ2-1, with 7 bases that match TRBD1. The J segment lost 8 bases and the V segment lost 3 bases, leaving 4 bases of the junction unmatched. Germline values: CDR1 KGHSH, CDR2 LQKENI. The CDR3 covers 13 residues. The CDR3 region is CASSPKDRYEQFF. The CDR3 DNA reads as TGTGCCAGCTCACCGAAGGACAGGTATGAGCAGTTCTTC.

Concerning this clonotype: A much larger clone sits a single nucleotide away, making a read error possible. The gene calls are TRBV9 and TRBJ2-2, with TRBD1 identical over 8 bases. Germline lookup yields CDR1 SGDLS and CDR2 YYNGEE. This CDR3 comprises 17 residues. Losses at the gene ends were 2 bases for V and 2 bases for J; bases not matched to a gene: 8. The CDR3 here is CASSVTRDRGNTGELFF. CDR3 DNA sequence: TGTGCCAGCAGCGTCACTCGTGACAGGGGTAACACCGGGGAGCTGTTTTTT. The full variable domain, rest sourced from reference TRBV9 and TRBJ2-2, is DSGVTQTPKHLITATGQRVTLRCSPRSGDLSVYWYQQSLDQGLQFLIQYYNGEERAKGNILERFSAQQFPDLHSELNLSSLELGDSALYFCASSVTRDRGNTGELFFGEGSRLTVL.

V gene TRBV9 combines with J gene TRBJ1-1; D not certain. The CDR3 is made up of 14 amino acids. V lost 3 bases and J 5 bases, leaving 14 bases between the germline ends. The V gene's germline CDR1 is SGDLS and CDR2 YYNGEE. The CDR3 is CASSEDLNPTEAFF. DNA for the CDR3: TGTGCCAGCAGCGAGGATCTCAACCCAACTGAAGCTTTCTTT.

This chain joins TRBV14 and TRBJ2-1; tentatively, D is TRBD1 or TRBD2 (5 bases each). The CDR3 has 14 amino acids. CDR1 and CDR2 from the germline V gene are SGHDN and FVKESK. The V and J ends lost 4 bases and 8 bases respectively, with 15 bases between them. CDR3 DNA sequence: TGTGCCAGCAGCCTGGGCCCAGGGAGACATGAGCAGTTCTTC. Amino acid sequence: CASSLGPGRHEQFF.